The TCR beta chain described here comes from a study of T cells in localized non-small cell lung cancer. Overall study results and limits: Adjacent uninvolved lung had the highest clonality, suggesting focused antigen responses. Adjacent lung exhibited a median of about 50 among the 100 most abundant tumor clones.

Turning to this clone: Its matching antigen is unknown.

The CDR3 is made up of 13 amino acids. The germline V gene encodes CDR1 SGHNT and CDR2 YYREEE (reference sequence). Trimming cost V 5 bases and J 3 bases, with 11 bases left between them. Sequenced by immunoSEQ multiplex PCR; TCRdb stores in-frame clones only, minus some. Of roughly 84,000 clones in the sample, 88% are singletons; the top ten hold 20% to 25%. This chain uses TRBV5-4 with TRBJ1-2; weak D call: TRBD1 (5 bases). The TCR sequence derives from a woman aged 40 to 75 with stage I squamous cell lung carcinoma. Sequenced material: peripheral blood, taken before any cancer treatment. The CDR3 region has the DNA TGTGCCAGCAGTCAGGGTAGTGACTATGGCTACACCTTC. It is translated as CASSQGSDYGYTF.